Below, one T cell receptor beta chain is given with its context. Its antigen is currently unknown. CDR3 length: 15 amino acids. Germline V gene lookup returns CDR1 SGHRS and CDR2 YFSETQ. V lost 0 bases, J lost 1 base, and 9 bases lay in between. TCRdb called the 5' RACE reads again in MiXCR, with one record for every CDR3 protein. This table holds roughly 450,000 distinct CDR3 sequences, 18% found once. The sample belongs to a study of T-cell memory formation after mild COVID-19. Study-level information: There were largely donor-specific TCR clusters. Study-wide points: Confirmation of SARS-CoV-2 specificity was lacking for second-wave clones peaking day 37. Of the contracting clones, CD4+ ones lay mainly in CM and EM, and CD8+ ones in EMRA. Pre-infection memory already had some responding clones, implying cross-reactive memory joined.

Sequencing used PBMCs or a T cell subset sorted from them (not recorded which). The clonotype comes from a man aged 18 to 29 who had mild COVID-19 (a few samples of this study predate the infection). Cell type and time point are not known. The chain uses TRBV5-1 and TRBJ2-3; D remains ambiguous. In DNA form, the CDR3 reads TGCGCCAGCAGCTTGGCCGGTTTGGGCACAGATACGCAGTATTTT. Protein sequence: CASSLAGLGTDTQYF.